A selection of T cell receptor beta chains follows, all from one sample in a study of human T cells and chemical hapten exposure. Using its own MiXCR run on the RACE reads, TCRdb lists one record per CDR3 protein. Of about 110,000 distinct CDR3 sequences in the sample, 11% were seen once. The source was whole blood, collected in connection with sensitization to the hapten diphenylcyclopropenone (DPC). The receptors were sampled from a woman aged 40 to 50 with alopecia areata. Some clones in this sample may be carry-over from other donors' samples. The CDR3 runs from the conserved cysteine through the conserved F or W. The order of the fields is V gene, D gene, clone size, J gene, CDR3 DNA, CDR3 protein. The D gene is left open where the match is weak. Some rows have no size entry. The others give once, few or many, or a class for an expanded clone.

>TRBV25-1|NA|NA|TRBJ2-2
TGTGCCAGCAGTGGGGCAGGGAACACCGGGGAGCTGTTTTTT
CASSGAGNTGELFF
>TRBV7-8|NA|NA|TRBJ1-1
TGTGCCAGCAGCTTAGCGGCGACAGGCCGGGACACTGAAGCTTTCTTT
CASSLAATGRDTEAFF
>TRBV7-9|NA|many|TRBJ2-1
TGTGCCAGCAGCCCCGTGGGGGTGGGCCCCTCCTACAATGAGCAGTTCTTC
CASSPVGVGPSYNEQFF
>TRBV6-2/TRBV6-3|TRBD1|few|TRBJ1-5
TGTGCCAGCAGCCAGGGGGCTCAGCCCCAGCATTTT
CASSQGAQPQHF
>TRBV4-3|NA|few|TRBJ2-1
TGCGCCAGCAGCCAGACGGACAGGAGGGGCAATGAGCAGTTCTTC
CASSQTDRRGNEQFF
>TRBV30|NA|NA|TRBJ1-1
TGTGCCTGGAGTGTTCTGCCGAACACTGAAGCTTTCTTT
CAWSVLPNTEAFF
>TRBV11-2|TRBD2|NA|TRBJ2-2
TGTGCCAGCAACCCAGAGCAGCGGGAGGGGACCGGGGAGCTGTTTTTT
CASNPEQREGTGELFF
>TRBV18|TRBD2|NA|TRBJ2-1
TGTGCCAGCTTTCCTAGACTAGCGGGAGCCGACAATGAGCAGTTCTTC
CASFPRLAGADNEQFF
>TRBV3-1|NA|NA|TRBJ2-7
TGTGCCAGCAGCTCTAGCTCAACCGAGCAGTACTTC
CASSSSSTEQYF
>TRBV29-1|TRBD1|many|TRBJ2-1
TGCAGCGTTCTAGGACAGGGCGACAATGAGCAGTTCTTC
CSVLGQGDNEQFF
>TRBV7-2|TRBD2|many|TRBJ2-3
TGTGCCAGCAGCTTAGACGTAGCGGGGGGCACAGATACGCAGTATTTT
CASSLDVAGGTDTQYF
>TRBV7-3|NA|few|TRBJ2-3
TGTGCCAGCAGCTCTAGACCCATAGGGGGGGCCTTGGGTACGCAGTATTTT
CASSSRPIGGALGTQYF
>TRBV7-8|TRBD2|many|TRBJ2-1
TGTGCCAGCAGGCGAGCGGGGAGCTCCTACAATGAGCAGTTCTTC
CASRRAGSSYNEQFF
>TRBV10-2|NA|NA|TRBJ1-1
TGCGCCAGCAGTCCCGGGTCGAACACTGAAGCTTTCTTT
CASSPGSNTEAFF
>TRBV27|TRBD2|few|TRBJ2-7
TGTGCCAGCAGTTTATTTTCGGGACTAGCGGGCGAGCAGTACTTC
CASSLFSGLAGEQYF
>TRBV6-5|TRBD1|few|TRBJ2-2
TGTGCCAGCACCCGACAGGGTTCGGCGAACACCGGGGAGCTGTTTTTT
CASTRQGSANTGELFF
>TRBV7-6|NA|many|TRBJ1-1
TGTGCCAGCAGCTCAACACGGAACACTGAAGCTTTCTTT
CASSSTRNTEAFF